The source of this T cell receptor beta chain is a study of T cell responses to AZD1222 COVID-19 vaccine. Study findings and constraints: At study baseline, merely five or six AZD1222 recipients were seropositive.

Sequenced by immunoSEQ multiplex PCR; TCRdb stores in-frame clones only, minus some. The data show approximately 90,000 clones, 80% to 90% seen once. The table lists this clone with a count of one. Its antigen is as yet unknown. Germline CDR1 is LNHDA and CDR2 is SQIVND (reference sequence). CDR3 length: 15 residues. Trimming took 6 bases from V and 0 from J, leaving 15 bases between them. The sequencing used peripheral blood, collected on day 0 of AZD1222 vaccination. This chain joins TRBV19 and TRBJ2-7, with D maybe TRBD2 (6 bases). The TCR was taken from an adult in good health. This CDR3 reads CASSPSSGDSYEQYF. The CDR3 DNA follows: TGTGCCAGTAGCCCTTCCTCGGGGGACTCCTACGAGCAGTACTTC.